These 14 T cell receptor beta chains were all obtained from the same sample, sequenced in a study of immune reconstitution after stem cell transplant in scleroderma. TCRdb processed the RT-PCR reads anew with MiXCR; each CDR3 protein has one entry. The sample carries about 5,600 distinct CDR3 sequences, less than 10% recorded once. This material was collected before or after autologous hematopoietic stem cell transplantation (not recorded which). The receptors were sampled from a male donor with systemic sclerosis.

This clonotype has more than one count but fewer than ten. CDR3 amino acids: CASSPSVTDTQYF. CDR3 nucleotide sequence: TGTGCCAGCTCACCAAGCGTCACAGATACGCAGTATTTT. The J gene is TRBJ2-3, the V gene TRBV18; D remains ambiguous. Trimming shortened V by 2 bases and J by 2 bases, and 5 bases separated the two germline ends. Germline V lookup: CDR1 KGHSH, CDR2 LQKENI. CDR3 size: 13 residues.

The chain joins TRBV6-2 or TRBV6-3 to TRBJ2-7; D ambiguous. Germline V gene data show CDR1 as MNHEY and CDR2 as SVGEGT. V lost 3 bases, J lost 4 bases, and 10 bases lay in between. The length of the CDR3 is 13 residues. The CDR3 nucleotides read TGTGCCAGCAGTTATTGGTCGGATTACGAGCAGTACTTC. It yields the protein CASSYWSDYEQYF.

This clonotype was seen more than once but under ten times. V gene TRBV20-1 combines with J gene TRBJ2-1; 10 bases match TRBD1. Trimming took 4 bases from V and 8 from J; bases not matched to a gene: 11. The germline V gene has CDR1 DFQATT and CDR2 SNEGSKA (reference sequence). The CDR3 is 15 residues long. DNA of the CDR3: TGCAGTGCTACCCCCGCGACAGGGGGCATCGATGAGCAGTTCTTC. It yields the protein CSATPATGGIDEQFF.

This clonotype is medium-sized. The gene calls are TRBV3-1 and TRBJ2-2; the D is unclear. There are 9 residues in the CDR3. V gave up 7 bases and J gave up 6 bases, with 0 bases separating them. Germline V gene data show CDR1 as LGHDT and CDR2 as YNNKEL (reference sequence). DNA for the CDR3: TGTGCCAGCACCGGGGAGCTGTTTTTT. Translating gives CASTGELFF.

This clonotype was detected only a few times. CDR3: CSVDSGGNTGELFF. In DNA, the CDR3 is TGCAGCGTTGATAGTGGAGGGAACACCGGGGAGCTGTTTTTT. The V and J genes are TRBV29-1 and TRBJ2-2; D perhaps matches TRBD2 (5 bases). This CDR3 is 14 amino acids long. Germline V gene lookup returns CDR1 SQVTM and CDR2 ANQGSEA. Trimming pared 3 bases from V and 1 base from J, leaving 9 bases between.

By share of the sample, this clonotype is medium-sized (0.01 to 0.1%). V is TRBV20-1 and J is TRBJ1-2; 7 nucleotides agree with TRBD1. The CDR3 is 14 amino acids. V was clipped by 1 base and J by 6 bases; unmatched bases: 8. In germline, CDR1 is DFQATT, CDR2 SNEGSKA (reference sequence). The CDR3 coding sequence is TGCAGTGCTAGAGCCTACAAGGGGGCGGATGGCTACACCTTC. Protein product: CSARAYKGADGYTF.

Judged by abundance, this clonotype is medium-sized. The genes are TRBV20-1 and TRBJ1-1; D unresolved. The CDR3 is 14 amino acids. Deletions cut 0 bases from V and 4 bases from J, with 12 bases between. Per germline, CDR1 DFQATT and CDR2 SNEGSKA (reference sequence). The CDR3 spells CSAREVGSGTEAFF. In nucleotides, the CDR3 is TGCAGTGCTAGAGAAGTGGGGAGCGGCACTGAAGCTTTCTTT.

In its sample, this clonotype ranks as medium-sized (0.01 to 0.1%). This chain joins TRBV5-1 and TRBJ2-5, with D tentatively TRBD1 (6 bases). This CDR3 contains 15 residues. Per the germline V gene, CDR1 is SGHRS and CDR2 is YFSETQ. V lost 4 bases and J 5 bases, leaving 18 bases between the germline ends. CDR3 protein: CASSDLVQGWETQYF. The CDR3 DNA reads as TGCGCCAGCAGCGACCTAGTACAGGGCTGGGAGACCCAGTACTTC.

By share, this clonotype ranks as medium-sized. The rearrangement uses TRBV6-1 and TRBJ1-2; D may be TRBD1 (5 bases). The CDR3 is 16 amino acids. Germline V gene lookup returns CDR1 MNHNS and CDR2 SASEGT. V lost 3 bases and J 5 bases, leaving 19 bases between the germline ends. CDR3 loop: CASSDPIRPGLYGYTF. DNA of the CDR3: TGTGCCAGCAGTGATCCCATTCGGCCAGGGCTGTATGGCTACACCTTC.

In its sample, this clonotype ranks as medium-sized. The rearrangement links TRBV14 to TRBJ2-3, with 10 bases identical to TRBD2. The CDR3 runs to 15 residues. V lost 0 bases, J lost 9 bases, and 6 bases stayed unmatched. CDR1 is SGHDN and CDR2 is FVKESK in the germline V gene. This CDR3 is CASSQDMLAGATQYF. CDR3 nucleotide sequence: TGTGCCAGCAGCCAAGATATGCTAGCGGGAGCAACGCAGTATTTT.

J is TRBJ2-3 and V is TRBV20-1; D gene uncertain. V gave up 3 bases and J gave up 7 bases, with 32 bases separating them. Germline CDR1 DFQATT, CDR2 SNEGSKA (reference sequence). This CDR3 comprises 19 residues. The CDR3 loop reads CSASALRIHSVGSPNTQYF. The CDR3 bases are TGCAGTGCTAGTGCGCTGCGGATTCATTCGGTCGGGTCCCCCAATACGCAGTATTTT.

By sample fraction, this clonotype is medium-sized. The chain employs TRBV28 and TRBJ2-1; a possible D gene is TRBD1 (5 bases). V lost 8 bases, J lost 0 bases, and 11 bases lay in between. The CDR3 consists of 14 residues. Per germline, CDR1 MDHEN and CDR2 SYDVKM. The CDR3 protein is CASRRQPSYNEQFF. The CDR3 bases are TGTGCCAGCCGCCGACAGCCCTCCTACAATGAGCAGTTCTTC.

The chain couples TRBV5-4 to TRBJ1-1; D is possibly TRBD1 (6 bases). The CDR3 totals 11 residues. Between the trimmed V and J ends, which lost 5 bases and 7 bases, there was a span of 9 bases. Germline V gene data show CDR1 as SGHNT and CDR2 as YYREEE (reference sequence). The CDR3 bases are TGTGCCAGCAGTGAGGGGGATGAAGCTTTCTTT. Encoded protein: CASSEGDEAFF.

This clonotype counts as medium-sized. The chain uses TRBV4-3 and TRBJ2-4, with D possibly matching TRBD1 (6 bases). V was clipped by 1 base and J by 9 bases, with 13 bases between them. There are 14 residues in the CDR3. Per the germline V gene, CDR1 is LGHNA and CDR2 is YSLEER. The CDR3 DNA reads TGCGCCAGCAGCCAAGCAAGGGGGAGTGGCATTCAGTACTTC. Protein product: CASSQARGSGIQYF.